This is a list of T cell receptor beta chains from one sample in a study of T cells in Graves' hyperthyroidism and ophthalmopathy. Each CDR3 protein is one row after TCRdb ran MiXCR on the multiplex PCR reads. The sample lists 200,000 to 250,000 distinct CDR3 sequences; 16% were seen once. The sample comprised blood. Source of these receptors: a woman aged 18-29 years with Graves' ophthalmopathy. Both conserved end residues are part of each CDR3. Fields, in order: CDR3 DNA, CDR3 protein, clone size, V gene, J gene, D gene. The D gene is left open where the match is weak. Clone size is given for some rows only: seen once, a few or many times, or a class if the clone is expanded.

TGCGCCAGCAGCCCCGTCGGACAGGGGAATGAGCAGTTCTTC	CASSPVGQGNEQFF	many	TRBV5-1	TRBJ2-1	TRBD1
TGCAGTGCTAGGGGGGGACAGGGGCAGTTCCAAGAGACCCAGTACTTC	CSARGGQGQFQETQYF	.	TRBV20-1	TRBJ2-5	TRBD1
TGTGCCAGCAGTTACTCGATCCGGGGGGGAAACGATTCACCCCTCCACTTT	CASSYSIRGGNDSPLHF	many	TRBV6-5	TRBJ1-6	.
TGTGCCAGCAGCTCAGGGAGCCCGGGAGTACCCAGTGGGCAGTTCTTC	CASSSGSPGVPSGQFF	many	TRBV13	TRBJ2-1	.
TGCAGTGCTGGGGGGGCCGGTCACACTGAAGCTTTCTTT	CSAGGAGHTEAFF	many	TRBV20-1	TRBJ1-1	.
TGTGCCAGCAGAACCGTCATCCCCAAAGCCAAAAACATTCAGTACTTC	CASRTVIPKAKNIQYF	many	TRBV28	TRBJ2-4	.
TGCGCCAGCAGCTCGGACAGGTATGATGGCTACACCTTC	CASSSDRYDGYTF	many	TRBV5-1	TRBJ1-2	TRBD1
TGTGCCAGCAGCTCCCGGACAGCCGGCTATAATTCACCCCTCCACTTT	CASSSRTAGYNSPLHF	.	TRBV6-1	TRBJ1-6	.
TGCGCCAGCAGCCAAGATCAGGCGGTTAATATCTACAATGAGCAGTTCTTC	CASSQDQAVNIYNEQFF	many	TRBV4-3	TRBJ2-1	.
TGCGCCAGCAGCCAAGATCGAGGAGGGGGTGGCACAGATACGCAGTATTTT	CASSQDRGGGGTDTQYF	.	TRBV4-1	TRBJ2-3	.
TGCAGTGCTCTGGCGGGGGCGAGGGGATCAGTACGATACAATGAGCAGTTCTTC	CSALAGARGSVRYNEQFF	many	TRBV20-1	TRBJ2-1	.
TGTGCCACGTTAGCGGGGGGCACAGATACGCAGTATTTT	CATLAGGTDTQYF	many	TRBV6-1	TRBJ2-3	TRBD2
TGCAGCGTTGACAGGGGGCTGTCCTATGGCTACACCTTC	CSVDRGLSYGYTF	many	TRBV29-1	TRBJ1-2	TRBD1
TGTGCCAGCAGCCCAACACCGGGACAGGGGTCTTTAGGTGAGCAGTTCTTC	CASSPTPGQGSLGEQFF	many	TRBV3-1	TRBJ2-1	TRBD1